This T cell receptor (beta chain) originates from a study of T cell responses to AZD1222 COVID-19 vaccine. The study, taken as a whole, reports: Every sample of the repertoires postdated the peak T cell response. Spike as a whole was targeted by vaccine-associated CD4 TCRs, dominant at 160-218 and 743-854.

Germline V gene sequence: CDR1 MNHEY, CDR2 SVGAGI. CDR3 length equals 13 residues. Deletions cut 8 bases from V and 3 bases from J, with 13 bases between. With regard to this clone: Its cognate antigen is unknown.

Assay used: immunoSEQ multiplex PCR; TCRdb lists only in-frame clones, some missing. The sample holds about 130,000 clones; 91% are singletons and the top ten take approximately 2.5%. The specimen was peripheral blood, collected on day 0 of AZD1222 vaccination. This clonotype was obtained from an adult in good health. The chain has TRBV6-5 and TRBJ2-5, with D perhaps TRBD2 (5 bases). The CDR3 sequence is CASSPRREETQYF. CDR3 DNA sequence: TGTGCCAGCTCCCCACGGCGGGAAGAGACCCAGTACTTC.